In its sample, the clone carrying this T cell receptor (beta chain) was seen a few times. The assay was immunoSEQ multiplex PCR, and TCRdb's table has in-frame clones only and misses some. Of 20,000 to 25,000 clones in the sample, 87% were seen once. Germline V lookup: CDR1 SEHNR, CDR2 FQNEAQ (reference sequence). V lost 5 bases, J lost 2 bases, and 13 bases lay in between. The CDR3 consists of 15 residues. This entry comes from a study of T cell changes during pregnancy in multiple sclerosis. This sequence was found in a female donor with multiple sclerosis, enrolled in a pregnancy study. Material: CD8+ T cells from peripheral blood mononuclear cells, obtained after pregnancy. The rearrangement links TRBV7-9 to TRBJ1-5; D is unresolved. CDR3 DNA: TGTGCCAGCAGCCGAGGCGAGGTCGGCAATCAGCCCCAGCATTTT. It translates to CASSRGEVGNQPQHF.